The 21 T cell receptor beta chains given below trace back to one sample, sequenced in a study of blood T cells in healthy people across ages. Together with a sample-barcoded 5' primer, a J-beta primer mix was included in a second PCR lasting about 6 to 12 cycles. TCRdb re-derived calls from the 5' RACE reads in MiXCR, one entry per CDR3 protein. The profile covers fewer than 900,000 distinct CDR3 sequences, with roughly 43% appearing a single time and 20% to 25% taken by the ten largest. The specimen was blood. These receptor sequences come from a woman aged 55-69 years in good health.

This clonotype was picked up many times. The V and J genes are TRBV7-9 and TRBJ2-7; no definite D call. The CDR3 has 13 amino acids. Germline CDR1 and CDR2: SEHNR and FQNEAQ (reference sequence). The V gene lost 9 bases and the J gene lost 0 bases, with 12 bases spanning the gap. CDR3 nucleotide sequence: TGTGCCAGTCTTCCTTTAGCCTCCTACGAGCAGTACTTC. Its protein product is CASLPLASYEQYF.

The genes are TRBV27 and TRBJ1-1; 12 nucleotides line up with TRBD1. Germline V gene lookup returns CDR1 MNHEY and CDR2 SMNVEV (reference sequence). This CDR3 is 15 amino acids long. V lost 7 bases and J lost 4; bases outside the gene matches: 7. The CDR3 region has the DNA TGTGCCAGCACCTCCGGGACAGGGGGCGTCACTGAAGCTTTCTTT. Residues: CASTSGTGGVTEAFF.

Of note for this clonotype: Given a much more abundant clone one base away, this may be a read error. CDR3 loop: CSASDPTSGSYNEQFF. The CDR3 DNA follows: TGCAGCGCCTCAGACCCTACTAGCGGGAGCTACAATGAGCAGTTCTTC. The gene calls are TRBV29-1 and TRBJ2-1, with 11 bases aligning to TRBD2. The CDR3 runs to 16 residues. Trimming at V came to 7 bases and at J to 3 bases, leaving 11 bases not matched to a gene. CDR1 is SQVTM, CDR2 ANQGSEA, per germline.

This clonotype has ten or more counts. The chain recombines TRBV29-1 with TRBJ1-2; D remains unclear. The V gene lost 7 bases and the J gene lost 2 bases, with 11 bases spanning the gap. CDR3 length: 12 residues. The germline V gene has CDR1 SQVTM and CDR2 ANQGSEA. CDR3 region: CSGYRQNYGYTF. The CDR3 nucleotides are TGCAGCGGCTACAGACAAAACTATGGCTACACCTTC.

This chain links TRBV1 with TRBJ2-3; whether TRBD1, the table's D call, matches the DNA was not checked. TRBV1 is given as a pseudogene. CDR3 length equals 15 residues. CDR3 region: CTSSQGREVTDTQYF. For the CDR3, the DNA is TGCACCAGCAGCCAAGGCAGGGAAGTGACAGATACGCAGTATTTT.

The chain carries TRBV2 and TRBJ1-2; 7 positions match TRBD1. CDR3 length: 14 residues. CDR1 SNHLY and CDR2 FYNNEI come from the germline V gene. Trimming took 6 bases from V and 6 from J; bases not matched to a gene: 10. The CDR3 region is CASSLRGTGNGYTF. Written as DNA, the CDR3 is TGTGCCAGCAGCCTCAGGGGGACGGGCAATGGCTACACCTTC.

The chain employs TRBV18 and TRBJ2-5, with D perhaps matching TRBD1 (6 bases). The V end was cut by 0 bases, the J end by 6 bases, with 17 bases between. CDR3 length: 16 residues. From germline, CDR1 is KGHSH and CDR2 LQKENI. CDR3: CASSPPVTGIGKTQYF. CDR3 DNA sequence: TGTGCCAGCTCACCACCCGTTACAGGGATCGGAAAGACCCAGTACTTC.

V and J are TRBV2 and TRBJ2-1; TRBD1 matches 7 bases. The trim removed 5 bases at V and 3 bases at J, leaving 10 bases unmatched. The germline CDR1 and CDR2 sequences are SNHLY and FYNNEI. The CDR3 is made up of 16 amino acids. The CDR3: CASSRRQGVLYNEQFF. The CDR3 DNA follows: TGTGCCAGCAGTCGTCGACAGGGAGTTCTCTACAATGAGCAGTTCTTC.

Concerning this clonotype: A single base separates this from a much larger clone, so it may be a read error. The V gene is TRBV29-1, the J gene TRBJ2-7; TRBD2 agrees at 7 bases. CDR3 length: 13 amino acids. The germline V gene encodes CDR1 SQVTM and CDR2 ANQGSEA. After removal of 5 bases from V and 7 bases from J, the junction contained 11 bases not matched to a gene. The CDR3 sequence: CSVLADAYNEQYF. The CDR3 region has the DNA TGCAGCGTTCTAGCGGACGCTTACAATGAGCAGTACTTC.

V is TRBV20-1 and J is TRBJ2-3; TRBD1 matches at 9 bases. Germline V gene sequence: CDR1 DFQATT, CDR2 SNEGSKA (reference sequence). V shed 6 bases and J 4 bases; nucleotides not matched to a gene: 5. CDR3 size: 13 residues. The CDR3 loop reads CSAADRGADTQYF. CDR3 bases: TGCAGTGCCGCGGACAGGGGTGCAGATACGCAGTATTTT.

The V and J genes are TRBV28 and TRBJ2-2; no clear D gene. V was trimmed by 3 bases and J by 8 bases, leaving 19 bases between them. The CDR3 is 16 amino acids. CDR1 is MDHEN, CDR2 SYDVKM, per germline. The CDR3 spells CASSFQNFRALGELFF. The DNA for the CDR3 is TGTGCCAGCAGTTTCCAAAATTTCCGGGCCCTAGGGGAGCTGTTTTTT. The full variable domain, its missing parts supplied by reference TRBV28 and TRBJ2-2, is DVKVTQSSRYLVKRTGEKVFLECVQDMDHENMFWYRQDPGLGLRLIYFSYDVKMKEKGDIPEGYSVSREKKERFSLILESASTNQTSMYLCASSFQNFRALGELFFGEGSRLTVL.

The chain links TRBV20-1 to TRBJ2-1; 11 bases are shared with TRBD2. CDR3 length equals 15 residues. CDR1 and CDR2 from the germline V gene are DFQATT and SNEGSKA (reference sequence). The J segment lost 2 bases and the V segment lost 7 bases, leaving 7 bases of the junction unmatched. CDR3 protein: CSVTGTSGAYNEQFF. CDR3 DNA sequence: TGCAGTGTTACCGGGACTAGCGGCGCCTACAATGAGCAGTTCTTC.

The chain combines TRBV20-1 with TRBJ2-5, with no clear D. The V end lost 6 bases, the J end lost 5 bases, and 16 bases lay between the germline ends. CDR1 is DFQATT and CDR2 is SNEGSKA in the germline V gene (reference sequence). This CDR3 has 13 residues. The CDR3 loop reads CSANRADWETQYF. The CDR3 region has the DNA TGCAGTGCCAACCGGGCGGATTGGGAGACCCAGTACTTC.

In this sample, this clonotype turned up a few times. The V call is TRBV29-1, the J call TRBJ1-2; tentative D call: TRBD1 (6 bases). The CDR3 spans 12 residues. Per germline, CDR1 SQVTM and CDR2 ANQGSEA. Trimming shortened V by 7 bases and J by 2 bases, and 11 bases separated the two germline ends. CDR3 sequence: CSASRGNYGYTF. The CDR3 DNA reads TGCAGCGCCAGCAGGGGCAACTATGGCTACACCTTC.

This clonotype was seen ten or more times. Here the CDR3 reads CASSESGTSGRAWNEQFF. The CDR3, as DNA: TGTGCCAGCAGTGAATCGGGGACTAGCGGGAGGGCCTGGAATGAGCAGTTCTTC. V usage is TRBV2 and J usage is TRBJ2-1; 16 bases fit TRBD2. CDR3 length equals 18 residues. Unmatched junction bases numbered 8, after V lost 2 bases and J lost 7 bases. CDR1 and CDR2 from the germline V gene are SNHLY and FYNNEI.

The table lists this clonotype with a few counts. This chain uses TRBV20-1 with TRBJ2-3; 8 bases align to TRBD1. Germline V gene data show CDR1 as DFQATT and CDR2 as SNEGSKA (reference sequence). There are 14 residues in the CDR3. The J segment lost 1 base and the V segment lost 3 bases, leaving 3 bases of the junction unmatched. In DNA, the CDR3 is TGCAGTGCTAGCGAGGGACAGGGCACAGATACGCAGTATTTT. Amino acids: CSASEGQGTDTQYF.

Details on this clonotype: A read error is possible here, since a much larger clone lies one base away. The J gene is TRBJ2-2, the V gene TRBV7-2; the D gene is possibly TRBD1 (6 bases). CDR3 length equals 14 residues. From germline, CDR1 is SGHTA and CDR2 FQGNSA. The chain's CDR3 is CASILTGKTGELFF. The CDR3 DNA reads TGTGCCAGCATCTTAACAGGGAAAACCGGGGAGCTGTTTTTT. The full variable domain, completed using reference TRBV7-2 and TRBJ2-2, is GAGVSQSPSNKVTEKGKDVELRCDPISGHTALYWYRQSLGQGLEFLIYFQGNSAPDKSGLPSDRFSAERTGGSVSTLTIQRTQQEDSAVYLCASILTGKTGELFFGEGSRLTVL.

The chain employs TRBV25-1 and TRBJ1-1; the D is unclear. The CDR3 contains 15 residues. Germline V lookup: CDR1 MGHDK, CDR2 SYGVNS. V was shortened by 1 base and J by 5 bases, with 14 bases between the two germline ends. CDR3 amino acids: CASSEFGPPRTEAFF. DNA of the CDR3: TGTGCCAGCAGTGAATTTGGACCGCCGAGGACTGAAGCTTTCTTT.

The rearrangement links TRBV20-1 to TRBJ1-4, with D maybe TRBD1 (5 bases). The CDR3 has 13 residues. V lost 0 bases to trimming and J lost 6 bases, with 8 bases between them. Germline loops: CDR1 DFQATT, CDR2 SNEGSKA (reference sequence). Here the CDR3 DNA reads TGCAGTGCTAGAGACGGGGGAGATGAAAAACTGTTTTTT. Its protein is CSARDGGDEKLFF.

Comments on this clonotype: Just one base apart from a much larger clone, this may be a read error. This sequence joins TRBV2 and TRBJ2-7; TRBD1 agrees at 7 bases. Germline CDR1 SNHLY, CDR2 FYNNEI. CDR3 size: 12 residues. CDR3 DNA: TGTGCCTGCAGCTGGGACAGATACGAGCAGTACTTC. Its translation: CACSWDRYEQYF.

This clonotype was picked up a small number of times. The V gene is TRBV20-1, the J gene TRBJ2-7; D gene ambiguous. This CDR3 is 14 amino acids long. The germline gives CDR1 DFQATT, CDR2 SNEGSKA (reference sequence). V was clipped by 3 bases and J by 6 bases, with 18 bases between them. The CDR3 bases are TGCAGTGCTAGGGGTGACTTAGGAATGGGCGAGCAGTACTTC. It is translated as CSARGDLGMGEQYF.